These 26 T cell receptor beta chains originate from one sample sequenced in a study of CD8+ T cells in alopecia areata. The treatment was: oral pan-JAK inhibitor, 5-10 mg twice daily. Reverse transcribed after extraction, RNA yielded cDNA as the sequencing template. The table came from immunoSEQ multiplex PCR; TCRdb's copy has only in-frame clones and leaves some out. The sample shows some 88,000 clones, 40% to 50% of them seen only once. Material: CD8+ T cells sorted from blood, obtained at week 24, from a patient treated with tofacitinib. The source is a human donor with alopecia areata.

Points on this clone: A read error may account for a junction end that differs from germline. Other nucleotide sequences from this sample produce the same CDR3. The chain couples TRBV30 to TRBJ2-7; 10 positions match TRBD1. The germline V gene has CDR1 GTSNPN and CDR2 SVGIG (reference sequence). This CDR3 is 14 amino acids long. CDR3: CAWSGGTGAYEQYF. The CDR3 DNA sequence: TGTGCCTGGAGTGGGGGGACAGGGGCCTACGAACAGTACTTC.

This clone was observed a few times. The gene calls are TRBV29-1 and TRBJ2-2; 8 nucleotides match TRBD1. This CDR3 region has 15 residues. Trimming removed 7 bases from V and 4 bases from J; junction bases left unmatched: 11. Germline CDR1 reads SQVTM; CDR2 reads ANQGSEA. The CDR3 is CSAYRTGWGTGELFF. Here the CDR3 DNA reads TGCAGCGCCTACCGGACAGGGTGGGGCACCGGGGAGCTGTTTTTT.

The chain carries TRBV4-3 and TRBJ2-1; no clear D gene. V shed 5 bases and J shed 8 bases, with 10 bases lying between them. This CDR3 comprises 12 residues. Germline CDR1 is LGHNA and CDR2 is YSLEER. The CDR3: CASSAMGDEQFF. The DNA of the CDR3 is TGCGCCAGCAGCGCAATGGGCGATGAGCAGTTCTTC.

Points on this clone: The identical CDR3 is also encoded by other nucleotide sequences in the sample. The V call is TRBV7-9, the J call TRBJ2-1; D gene ambiguous. The germline gives CDR1 SEHNR, CDR2 FQNEAQ (reference sequence). This CDR3 contains 12 residues. V was shortened by 1 base and J by 7 bases, with 5 bases between the two germline ends. CDR3 in amino acids: CASSLGQNEQFF. The CDR3 DNA reads TGTGCCAGCAGCTTAGGGCAAAATGAGCAGTTCTTC.

The chain uses TRBV7-9 and TRBJ2-7; TRBD2 matches 8 bases. In germline, CDR1 is SEHNR, CDR2 FQNEAQ (reference sequence). This CDR3 has 12 residues. V was clipped by 7 bases and J by 3 bases; unmatched bases: 2. The CDR3 nucleotides are TGTGCCAGCACGGGACTAGACTACGAGCAGTACTTC. Amino acid sequence: CASTGLDYEQYF.

The chain couples TRBV7-8 to TRBJ2-7, with TRBD2 identical over 11 bases. Germline CDR1 is SGHVS and CDR2 is FQNEAQ. V lost 3 bases to trimming and J lost 3 bases; unmatched junction nucleotides: 10. The CDR3 is 17 amino acids. CDR3 in amino acids: CASSFNPEGTSGYEQYF. CDR3 nucleotide sequence: TGTGCCAGCAGCTTCAATCCAGAGGGGACTAGCGGCTACGAGCAGTACTTC.

The V gene is TRBV19, the J gene TRBJ2-1; TRBD2 matches at 15 bases. CDR1 is LNHDA and CDR2 is SQIVND in the germline V gene (reference sequence). Trimming took 10 bases from V and 4 from J; bases not matched to a gene: 14. The CDR3 length is 18 residues. The CDR3 loop reads CATNGKGLAGGPYNEQFF. In DNA form, the CDR3 reads TGTGCCACCAACGGGAAGGGACTAGCGGGAGGTCCTTACAATGAGCAGTTCTTC.

The sample holds one count of this clone. The genes are TRBV5-1 and TRBJ1-2, with 9 bases that match TRBD1. Trimming at V came to 3 bases and at J to 6 bases, leaving 6 bases not matched to a gene. The CDR3 contains 14 residues. The V gene's germline CDR1 is SGHRS and CDR2 YFSETQ. CDR3 bases: TGCGCCAGCAGCTCTGGACAGGGGATCGATGGCTACACCTTC. Amino acids: CASSSGQGIDGYTF.

This clone was recorded a few times. The chain employs TRBV29-1 and TRBJ1-1; perhaps TRBD1 as D (5 bases). CDR3 size: 13 residues. CDR1 is SQVTM and CDR2 is ANQGSEA in the germline V gene. V shed 4 bases and J shed 5 bases, with 14 bases lying between them. CDR3 residues: CSVVKGRGTEAFF. CDR3 bases: TGCAGCGTTGTGAAGGGGAGGGGAACTGAAGCTTTCTTT.

In this sample, this clone turned up a few times. This sequence joins TRBV11-2 and TRBJ2-1; D not certain. The CDR3 is 17 residues long. Germline V gives CDR1 SGHAT, CDR2 FQNNGV. V lost 0 bases to trimming and J lost 2 bases, with 14 bases between them. CDR3 amino acids: CASSLDLTGTAYNEQFF. CDR3 nucleotides: TGTGCCAGCAGCTTAGATCTTACGGGTACCGCCTACAATGAGCAGTTCTTC.

This clone was seen many times. This chain connects TRBV6-1 to TRBJ2-3; D gene uncertain. The CDR3 is made up of 15 amino acids. Trimming cost V 6 bases and J 7 bases, with 20 bases left between them. The germline gives CDR1 MNHNS, CDR2 SASEGT. CDR3 region: CASRMWFGERYTQYF. The DNA for the CDR3 is TGTGCCAGCAGGATGTGGTTTGGAGAGCGTTATACGCAGTATTTT.

In its sample, this clone was seen once. Other nucleotide sequences in the sample specify the same CDR3. CDR3 coding DNA: TGTGCCAGCACCAACAGGGGGCGAGAGCCTTCCTACGAGCAGTACTTC. Translating it yields CASTNRGREPSYEQYF. This chain links TRBV11-2 with TRBJ2-7; 9 bases map to TRBD1. CDR1 SGHAT and CDR2 FQNNGV come from the germline V gene. The V segment lost 7 bases and the J segment 1 base; nucleotides outside the gene matches: 11. The CDR3 contains 16 residues.

This clone was recorded only once. The chain uses TRBV6-5 and TRBJ2-1, with D perhaps matching TRBD2 (6 bases). V dropped 5 bases and J dropped 8 bases, with 19 bases sitting between them. This CDR3 is built from 15 residues. Per the germline V gene, CDR1 is MNHEY and CDR2 is SVGAGI. The CDR3 here is CASSGRDSLLDEQFF. CDR3 bases: TGTGCCAGCAGTGGCCGGGACTCCCTGTTAGATGAGCAGTTCTTC.

This clone turned up a few times. V gene TRBV7-9 combines with J gene TRBJ1-2, with D unresolved. CDR3 size: 15 residues. The V gene lost 1 base and the J gene lost 1 base, with 10 bases spanning the gap. CDR1 and CDR2 (germline): SEHNR, FQNEAQ (reference sequence). CDR3 region: CASSLVAVFNYGYTF. CDR3 sequence (DNA): TGTGCCAGCAGCTTAGTAGCCGTATTTAACTATGGCTACACCTTC.

This clone was observed once. V and J are TRBV11-2 and TRBJ2-7, with D perhaps matching TRBD1 or TRBD2 (5 bases each). The CDR3 totals 15 residues. The germline V and J ends were trimmed by 6 bases and 3 bases, with 18 bases remaining between them. Germline V gives CDR1 SGHAT, CDR2 FQNNGV. Written as DNA, the CDR3 is TGTGCCAGCAGGTCGGGGCGGGCCCATTTCTACGAGCAGTACTTC. It encodes CASRSGRAHFYEQYF.

DNA of the CDR3: TGTGCCAGCAGCCAAGCGAGGCCTCCGAACACCGGGGAGCTGTTTTTT. Its translation: CASSQARPPNTGELFF. The rearrangement links TRBV4-2 to TRBJ2-2; D unresolved. The germline CDR1 and CDR2 sequences are LGHNA and YNFKEQ. The CDR3 consists of 16 residues. Trimming removed 1 base from V and 0 bases from J, with 9 bases in between.

The CDR3: CASSNRETGDHGYTF. The CDR3 DNA follows: TGTGCCAGCAGCAACCGAGAGACAGGGGATCATGGCTACACCTTC. The chain links TRBV7-2 to TRBJ1-2, with 8 bases lining up with TRBD1. CDR1 is SGHTA and CDR2 is FQGNSA in the germline V gene. This CDR3 region has 15 residues. Unmatched junction bases numbered 11, after V lost 5 bases and J lost 6 bases.

The chain employs TRBV9 and TRBJ1-5; no reliable D call. V was clipped by 0 bases and J by 7 bases, with 8 bases between them. Per the germline V gene, CDR1 is SGDLS and CDR2 is YYNGEE. There are 13 residues in the CDR3. The CDR3 is CASSVEVNQPQHF. The CDR3 nucleotides are TGTGCCAGCAGCGTAGAGGTTAACCAGCCCCAGCATTTT.

This chain uses TRBV27 with TRBJ2-1; D unclear. Germline assignment: CDR1 MNHEY and CDR2 SMNVEV (reference sequence). The CDR3 sequence is 15 residues long. V was cut by 6 bases and J by 0 bases, with 12 bases left in between. CDR3 in DNA: TGTGCCAGCAGGGTGGGGTCTAGCTCCTACAATGAGCAGTTCTTC. It yields the protein CASRVGSSSYNEQFF.

This rearrangement joins TRBV20-1 to TRBJ2-5; no firm D call. The J call may be faulty, since TRBJ2-7 better matches the DNA end. Germline V gives CDR1 DFQATT, CDR2 SNEGSKA (reference sequence). The CDR3 has 11 residues. CDR3 DNA sequence: TGCAGTGCCCGCGCCAACGGCGAGCAGTACTTC. It specifies CSARANGEQYF.

The chain uses TRBV13 and TRBJ2-7; 10 bases agree with TRBD1. V lost 6 bases and J lost 2; bases outside the gene matches: 16. This CDR3 is built from 18 residues. The V gene's germline CDR1 is PRHDT and CDR2 FYEKMQ (reference sequence). As DNA, the CDR3 is TGTGCCAGCAGTGAAGCGCTTTCCGGGACAGGGGACCCCTACGAGCAGTACTTC. Residues: CASSEALSGTGDPYEQYF.

In its sample, this clone was seen a few times. The chain has TRBV19 and TRBJ1-5; D uncertain. The germline gives CDR1 LNHDA, CDR2 SQIVND (reference sequence). V was clipped by 0 bases and J by 1 base, with 13 bases between them. The CDR3 is made up of 17 amino acids. In DNA, the CDR3 is TGTGCCAGTAGTATAGATCGAAACCCGAGAAGCAATCAGCCCCAGCATTTT. It codes for CASSIDRNPRSNQPQHF.

The chain is built from TRBV27 and TRBJ2-7; 7 nucleotides line up with TRBD2. The CDR3 contains 13 residues. The germline gives CDR1 MNHEY, CDR2 SMNVEV (reference sequence). Trimming cost V 3 bases and J 10 bases; bases outside gene matches: 9. The CDR3 DNA is TGTGCCAGCAGTTTGTGGGGGGGAAGGGAACAGTACTTC. It encodes CASSLWGGREQYF.

The chain combines TRBV9 with TRBJ2-5; TRBD2 matches at 9 bases. The CDR3 contains 15 residues. Germline CDR1 SGDLS, CDR2 YYNGEE. Trimming at V came to 0 bases and at J to 5 bases, leaving 5 bases not matched to a gene. Written as DNA, the CDR3 is TGTGCCAGCAGCGTAGATGGTAGCGGGAGTGAGACCCAGTACTTC. Translating gives CASSVDGSGSETQYF. The entire variable domain, with the rest obtained from reference TRBV9 and TRBJ2-5, is as follows: DSGVTQTPKHLITATGQRVTLRCSPRSGDLSVYWYQQSLDQGLQFLIQYYNGEERAKGNILERFSAQQFPDLHSELNLSSLELGDSALYFCASSVDGSGSETQYFGPGTRLLVL.

The chain has TRBV5-6 and TRBJ2-7, with D unresolved. The CDR3 has 13 amino acids. V lost 4 bases to trimming and J lost 2 bases, with 10 bases between them. From germline, CDR1 is SGHDT and CDR2 YYEEEE. CDR3 nucleotides: TGTGCCAGCAGCGATGGGATCACCTACGAGCAGTACTTC. Amino acids: CASSDGITYEQYF.

The V and J genes are TRBV19 and TRBJ2-7, with 8 bases matching TRBD2. This CDR3 region has 15 residues. Trimming removed 2 bases from V and 2 bases from J; junction bases left unmatched: 5. CDR1 and CDR2 from the germline V gene are LNHDA and SQIVND (reference sequence). CDR3 bases: TGTGCCAGTAGTATACGGGCTAGCGGGCCCTACGAGCAGTACTTC. Amino acid sequence: CASSIRASGPYEQYF.